These 28 T cell receptor beta chains were all obtained from the same sample, sequenced in a study of cytomegalovirus exposure and HLA in healthy donors. This PCR relied on a set of 60 Vbeta primers and 13 Jbeta primers. The table came from immunoSEQ multiplex PCR; TCRdb's copy has only in-frame clones and leaves some out. Listed are some 200,000 clones; about 6% falls within the top ten. The specimen was PBMCs. These receptors originate from a man aged 30 to 39 in good health and CMV-seronegative.

The V and J genes are TRBV18 and TRBJ2-3, with TRBD2 identical over 7 bases. The germline V gene encodes CDR1 KGHSH and CDR2 LQKENI. This CDR3 region has 15 residues. V shed 3 bases, J shed 0 bases, and the junction held 3 bases outside the gene matches. This chain's CDR3 is CASSPGGDSTDTQYF. The CDR3 region has the DNA TGTGCCAGCTCACCGGGGGGGGACAGCACAGATACGCAGTATTTT.

The chain has TRBV7-6 and TRBJ1-1; the D is unclear. CDR1 is SGHVS and CDR2 is FNYEAQ in the germline V gene. CDR3 size: 14 residues. V lost 5 bases to trimming and J lost 3 bases, with 13 bases between them. The CDR3 coding sequence is TGTGCCAGCAGCCCCCCTCAGAGGGACACTGAAGCTTTCTTT. Its protein product is CASSPPQRDTEAFF.

V is TRBV6-5 and J is TRBJ1-2, with 9 positions matching TRBD1. Trimming removed 2 bases from V and 5 bases from J; junction bases left unmatched: 6. Germline-derived CDR1 and CDR2 are MNHEY and SVGAGI. This CDR3 is 15 amino acids long. The CDR3 sequence: CASSYGGQGQYGYTF. The DNA of the CDR3 is TGTGCCAGCAGTTACGGTGGACAGGGGCAATATGGCTACACCTTC.

CDR3 in amino acids: CSVDKRSGAFF. CDR3 nucleotide sequence: TGCAGCGTTGACAAGAGGTCGGGAGCTTTCTTT. This sequence joins TRBV29-1 and TRBJ1-1; the D is unclear. The CDR3 length is 11 residues. Germline V gene data show CDR1 as SQVTM and CDR2 as ANQGSEA. V was clipped by 3 bases and J by 10 bases, with 12 bases between them.

The chain employs TRBV4-1 and TRBJ2-5; 7 positions agree with TRBD1. The CDR3 contains 17 residues. Germline CDR1 MGHRA, CDR2 YSYEKL. V was clipped by 0 bases and J by 0 bases; unmatched bases: 7. CDR3 amino acids: CASSQDSGTVHQETQYF. The CDR3 region has the DNA TGCGCCAGCAGCCAAGACTCCGGGACAGTACACCAAGAGACCCAGTACTTC.

V and J are TRBV5-1 and TRBJ2-1; tentatively, D is TRBD2 (6 bases). V shed 6 bases and J shed 0 bases, with 13 bases lying between them. The CDR3 covers 15 residues. Germline V gene data show CDR1 as SGHRS and CDR2 as YFSETQ. The CDR3 sequence: CASMLTGASYNEQFF. CDR3 bases: TGCGCCAGCATGTTAACGGGAGCCTCCTACAATGAGCAGTTCTTC.

J is TRBJ2-7 and V is TRBV4-3, with 9 positions matching TRBD1. Trimming took 1 base from V and 3 from J; bases not matched to a gene: 4. The germline CDR1 and CDR2 sequences are LGHNA and YSLEER. The CDR3 loop spans 15 amino acids. This CDR3 is CASSQGDRVVYEQYF. In DNA form, the CDR3 reads TGCGCCAGCAGCCAAGGGGACAGGGTGGTCTACGAGCAGTACTTC.

The chain has TRBV30 and TRBJ1-4; 7 bases fit TRBD1. CDR3 length equals 15 residues. Per germline, CDR1 GTSNPN and CDR2 SVGIG (reference sequence). The V segment lost 4 bases and the J segment 6 bases; nucleotides outside the gene matches: 11. In DNA, the CDR3 is TGTGCCTGGACAGTCGCGGGACAGCAGTATGAAAAACTGTTTTTT. It specifies CAWTVAGQQYEKLFF.

The chain has TRBV5-6 and TRBJ2-7, with 7 bases that match TRBD2. The V and J ends lost 3 bases and 3 bases, in that order; junction bases with no gene match: 9. CDR1 is SGHDT and CDR2 is YYEEEE in the germline V gene. CDR3 length equals 15 residues. The chain's CDR3 is CASSWGPAGNYEQYF. CDR3 nucleotides: TGTGCCAGCAGCTGGGGCCCAGCGGGGAACTACGAGCAGTACTTC.

This chain uses TRBV14 with TRBJ2-2; D unresolved. The V end lost 4 bases, the J end lost 6 bases, and 15 bases lay between the germline ends. Germline V CDR1 and CDR2: SGHDN, FVKESK. CDR3 size: 15 residues. CDR3 region: CASSLISAVAGELFF. Here the CDR3 DNA reads TGTGCCAGCAGCCTTATTTCGGCGGTGGCCGGGGAGCTGTTTTTT.

The chain employs TRBV5-1 and TRBJ1-4, with D hard to call. CDR1 SGHRS and CDR2 YFSETQ come from the germline V gene. This CDR3 has 16 amino acids. V shed 0 bases and J shed 0 bases, with 9 bases lying between them. The CDR3 DNA sequence: TGCGCCAGCAGCTTGGCCGGAGAGCCAACTAATGAAAAACTGTTTTTT. It encodes CASSLAGEPTNEKLFF.

This chain connects TRBV29-1 to TRBJ2-2, with TRBD2 as a possible D gene (6 bases). CDR3 length: 14 residues. CDR1 and CDR2 (germline): SQVTM, ANQGSEA. V was clipped by 4 bases and J by 4 bases, with 13 bases between them. As DNA, the CDR3 is TGCAGCGTTGCTGGGAGGTCGGGCACCGGGGAGCTGTTTTTT. This gives the protein CSVAGRSGTGELFF.

The chain is built from TRBV21-1 and TRBJ2-7; no check of the table's D call, TRBD1, against the DNA was made. TRBV21-1 counts as a pseudogene. The CDR3 contains 15 residues. CDR3 in DNA: TGTGCCAGCAGCAAAGGCATGGGGACAAGGTACGAGCAGTACTTC. Its translation is CASSKGMGTRYEQYF.

The chain combines TRBV28 with TRBJ2-1; D possibly corresponds to TRBD2 (5 bases). The CDR3 runs to 13 residues. CDR1 MDHEN and CDR2 SYDVKM come from the germline V gene. The V end was cut by 6 bases, the J end by 16 bases, with 22 bases between. DNA of the CDR3: TGTGCCAGCAGCATCACTAGATCTGATCCGCGATTCTTC. This sequence encodes CASSITRSDPRFF.

The CDR3 nucleotides read TGTGCCAGCAGTTACCCTCTGACCGGGACAGGCAATGGCTACACCTTC. The encoded protein is CASSYPLTGTGNGYTF. The rearrangement links TRBV6-5 to TRBJ1-2; 8 nucleotides line up with TRBD1. The CDR3 loop spans 16 amino acids. Germline V lookup: CDR1 MNHEY, CDR2 SVGAGI. Unmatched junction bases numbered 11, after V lost 2 bases and J lost 6 bases.

The chain recombines TRBV28 with TRBJ1-3; a weak D match, TRBD1 (6 bases). Per germline, CDR1 MDHEN and CDR2 SYDVKM. With 2 bases removed from V and 3 bases from J, the gap between germline ends came to 14 bases. CDR3 length equals 16 residues. CDR3 amino acids: CASSLPHRVGGNTIYF. The CDR3 DNA follows: TGTGCCAGCAGTTTACCCCACAGGGTTGGTGGAAACACCATATATTTT.

J is TRBJ1-1 and V is TRBV11-2; D remains unclear. This CDR3 spans 14 amino acids. Trimming removed 5 bases from V and 1 base from J, with 11 bases in between. Germline V gives CDR1 SGHAT, CDR2 FQNNGV. The CDR3 region has the DNA TGTGCCAGCAGCCCCGTCACTAGGAACACTGAAGCTTTCTTT. Amino acid sequence: CASSPVTRNTEAFF. The variable domain in full, completed from reference TRBV11-2 and TRBJ1-1, reads EAGVAQSPRYKIIEKRQSVAFWCNPISGHATLYWYQQILGQGPKLLIQFQNNGVVDDSQLPKDRFSAERLKGVDSTLKIQPAKLEDSAVYLCASSPVTRNTEAFFGQGTRLTVV.

The chain links TRBV7-3 to TRBJ2-1; 9 nucleotides align to TRBD1. CDR1 is SGHTA, CDR2 FQGTGA, per germline. The junction had 6 bases not matched to a gene; V was cut back by 4 bases and J by 5 bases. The CDR3 contains 15 residues. The CDR3 region has the DNA TGTGCCAGCAGCTCTACAGGGGGCGAAAACAATGAGCAGTTCTTC. Its translation is CASSSTGGENNEQFF. Supplemented by reference TRBV7-3 and TRBJ2-1, the full variable domain reads GAGVSQTPSNKVTEKGKYVELRCDPISGHTALYWYRQSLGQGPEFLIYFQGTGAADDSGLPNDRFFAVRPEGSVSTLKIQRTERGDSAVYLCASSSTGGENNEQFFGPGTRLTVL.

The rearrangement joins TRBV19 to TRBJ2-3, with TRBD2 matching 9 bases. The ends lost 2 bases at V and 6 bases at J; junction bases unmatched: 6. Germline V gene lookup returns CDR1 LNHDA and CDR2 SQIVND (reference sequence). CDR3 length: 15 amino acids. CDR3 amino acids: CASSITAGGRDTQYF. Written as DNA, the CDR3 is TGTGCCAGTAGTATAACGGCGGGGGGGCGTGATACGCAGTATTTT.

Of note for this clone: Germline is not matched at one junction end, which may reflect a read error. The rearrangement links TRBV9 to TRBJ1-5; D unresolved. The V gene's germline CDR1 is SGDLS and CDR2 YYNGEE. The CDR3 has 15 residues. CDR3 sequence: CASSVVPGPNRPQHF. The CDR3 coding sequence is TGTGCCAGCAGCGTAGTGCCAGGCCCCAATCGGCCCCAGCATTTT.

V usage is TRBV19 and J usage is TRBJ2-2; D is perhaps TRBD1 (6 bases). CDR1 LNHDA and CDR2 SQIVND come from the germline V gene (reference sequence). This CDR3 contains 14 residues. V lost 6 bases and J lost 2, with 10 bases in between. The CDR3 DNA reads as TGTGCCAGTAGCAGACAGGTTAACACCGGGGAGCTGTTTTTT. As protein: CASSRQVNTGELFF.

The rearrangement uses TRBV6-1 and TRBJ2-5, with D maybe TRBD2 (5 bases). Germline CDR1 is MNHNS and CDR2 is SASEGT. V lost 6 bases, J lost 7 bases, and 15 bases lay in between. This CDR3 is built from 13 residues. The CDR3 sequence: CASSNYPEGTQYF. For the CDR3, the DNA is TGTGCCAGCAGCAACTACCCCGAGGGGACCCAGTACTTC.

The CDR3 sequence: CAIRTLESDTQYF. CDR3 DNA sequence: TGTGCCATCAGGACACTAGAGTCAGATACGCAGTATTTT. The chain combines TRBV10-3 with TRBJ2-3; tentative D call: TRBD2 (5 bases). Germline V gives CDR1 ENHRY, CDR2 SYGVKD. CDR3 size: 13 residues. Trimming took 6 bases from V and 4 from J, leaving 11 bases between them.

The CDR3 reads CASSVATGAAGGYTF. The CDR3 nucleotides read TGTGCCAGCAGCGTAGCTACGGGTGCCGCGGGGGGCTACACCTTC. This sequence joins TRBV9 and TRBJ1-2; D ambiguous. Trimming removed 0 bases at V and 8 bases at J, with 17 bases between. The CDR3 spans 15 residues. Looked up from germline, CDR1 is SGDLS and CDR2 is YYNGEE.

V usage is TRBV5-5 and J usage is TRBJ1-4, with unresolved D. Deletions cut 4 bases from V and 6 bases from J, with 13 bases between. This CDR3 contains 14 residues. CDR1 and CDR2 from the germline V gene are SGHKS and YYEKEE (reference sequence). CDR3 nucleotide sequence: TGTGCCAGCAGCCCCTGGAGGCGTGATGAAAAACTGTTTTTT. It codes for CASSPWRRDEKLFF. Using reference TRBV5-5 and TRBJ1-4 for the parts outside the CDR3, the full variable domain is DAGVTQSPTHLIKTRGQQVTLRCSPISGHKSVSWYQQVLGQGPQFIFQYYEKEERGRGNFPDRFSARQFPNYSSELNVNALLLGDSALYLCASSPWRRDEKLFFGSGTQLSVL.

The DNA for the CDR3 is TGTGCCAGCAGCGGACAGGGGAATAGCAATCAGCCCCAGCATTTT. As protein: CASSGQGNSNQPQHF. The rearrangement links TRBV7-9 to TRBJ1-5; 9 nucleotides match TRBD1. The CDR3 is 15 residues long. Germline V gives CDR1 SEHNR, CDR2 FQNEAQ (reference sequence). The trim removed 5 bases at V and 0 bases at J, leaving 2 bases unmatched.

The chain combines TRBV11-3 with TRBJ1-1; D unresolved. Trimming shortened V by 5 bases and J by 1 base, and 8 bases separated the two germline ends. The CDR3 runs 13 residues. CDR1 and CDR2 (germline): SGHNT, YENEEA. The DNA of the CDR3 is TGTGCCAGCAGCGTTACAACGAACACTGAAGCTTTCTTT. It specifies CASSVTTNTEAFF.

This chain joins TRBV25-1 and TRBJ2-5; 7 positions agree with TRBD1. The CDR3 is 16 amino acids. Unmatched junction bases numbered 9, after V lost 0 bases and J lost 5 bases. From germline, CDR1 is MGHDK and CDR2 SYGVNS. CDR3 bases: TGTGCCAGCAGTGAATACCCCCAGGGGGTGTTGGAGACCCAGTACTTC. This translates into CASSEYPQGVLETQYF. The full variable domain, in which reference TRBV25-1 and TRBJ2-5 provide the parts outside the CDR3, is EADIYQTPRYLVIGTGKKITLECSQTMGHDKMYWYQQDPGMELHLIHYSYGVNSTEKGDLSSESTVSRIRTEHFPLTLESARPSHTSQYLCASSEYPQGVLETQYFGPGTRLLVL.